The entry below gives a single T cell receptor beta chain sequence along with its context. Its antigen is not known. One entry per CDR3 protein results from TCRdb running MiXCR on the 5' RACE reads. The table has 420,000 or so distinct CDR3 sequences, approximately 17% seen once; the top ten hold roughly 12%. This record comes from a study of identical twins. Study-level findings and limits: Within cord blood, abundant beta clonotypes carried fewer insertions, but memory repertoires showed no such trend.

Germline V CDR1 and CDR2: SGHRS, YFSETQ. This CDR3 has 15 residues. Trimming removed 4 bases from V and 4 bases from J, with 17 bases in between. Sequencing was carried out using naive T cells sorted from blood. The V and J genes are TRBV5-1 and TRBJ2-5; TRBD1 might be the D (7 bases). The source of this sequence is a man over 45 in good health. The CDR3 bases are TGCGCCAGCAGCCCGTATGGAGGGGGCGGAGAGACCCAGTACTTC. Its protein is CASSPYGGGGETQYF.